The 3 T cell receptor beta chains below come from one sample, sequenced in a study of blood T cell repertoires in COVID-19. Sequenced by immunoSEQ multiplex PCR; TCRdb stores in-frame clones only, minus some. The table includes around 190,000 clones, roughly four fifths detected once. The sequenced sample consisted of peripheral blood. These TCRs come from a human donor in a cohort sampled during active COVID-19.

This clone has only a few counts. V and J are TRBV27 and TRBJ1-2, with D uncertain. This CDR3 contains 13 residues. The germline V gene has CDR1 MNHEY and CDR2 SMNVEV (reference sequence). V was trimmed by 5 bases and J by 3 bases, leaving 10 bases between them. CDR3 sequence reads: CASSPWGDYGYTF. In nucleotides, the CDR3 is TGTGCCAGCAGTCCCTGGGGAGACTATGGCTACACCTTC.

This rearrangement joins TRBV5-1 to TRBJ1-1; maybe TRBD1 (5 bases). The CDR3 contains 14 residues. Trimming shortened V by 1 base and J by 0 bases, and 7 bases separated the two germline ends. Germline V gives CDR1 SGHRS, CDR2 YFSETQ. The CDR3 nucleotides read TGCGCCAGCAGCTTGTACAGGCTGAACACTGAAGCTTTCTTT. It yields the protein CASSLYRLNTEAFF.

The rearrangement links TRBV30 to TRBJ2-5, with D maybe TRBD1 (6 bases). Germline V gene data show CDR1 as GTSNPN and CDR2 as SVGIG (reference sequence). The CDR3 contains 16 residues. V gave up 3 bases and J gave up 4 bases, with 21 bases separating them. The chain's CDR3 is CAWSLPWTASGETQYF. CDR3 nucleotide sequence: TGTGCCTGGAGCCTCCCTTGGACAGCTTCGGGAGAGACCCAGTACTTC.